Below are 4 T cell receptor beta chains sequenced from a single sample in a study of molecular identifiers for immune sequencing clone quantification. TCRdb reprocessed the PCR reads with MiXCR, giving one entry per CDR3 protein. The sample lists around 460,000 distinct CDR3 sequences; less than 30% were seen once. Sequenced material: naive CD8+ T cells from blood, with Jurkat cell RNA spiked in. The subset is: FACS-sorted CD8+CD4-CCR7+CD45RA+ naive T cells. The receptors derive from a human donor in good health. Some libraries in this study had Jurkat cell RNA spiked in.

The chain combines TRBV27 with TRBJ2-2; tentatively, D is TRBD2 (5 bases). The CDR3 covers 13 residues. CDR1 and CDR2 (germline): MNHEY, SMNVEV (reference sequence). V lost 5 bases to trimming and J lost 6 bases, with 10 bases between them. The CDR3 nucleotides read TGTGCCAGCAGTCCCCGGGGTTCCGGGGAGCTGTTTTTT. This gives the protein CASSPRGSGELFF.

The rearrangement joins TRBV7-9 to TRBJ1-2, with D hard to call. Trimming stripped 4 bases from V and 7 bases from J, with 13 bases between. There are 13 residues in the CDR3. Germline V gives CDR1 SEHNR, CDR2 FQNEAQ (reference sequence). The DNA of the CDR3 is TGTGCCAGCAGCTCGCACCCCCGTCTTGGCTACACCTTC. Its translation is CASSSHPRLGYTF. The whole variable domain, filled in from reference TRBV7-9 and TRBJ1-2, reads DTGVSQNPRHKITKRGQNVTFRCDPISEHNRLYWYRQTLGQGPEFLTYFQNEAQLEKSRLLSDRFSAERPKGSFSTLEIQRTEQGDSAMYLCASSSHPRLGYTFGSGTRLTVV.

The CDR3 here is CASAGQGASEQYF. Written as DNA, the CDR3 is TGTGCCAGCGCGGGACAGGGGGCCTCCGAGCAGTACTTC. The chain links TRBV27 to TRBJ2-7; 12 bases are shared with TRBD1. V dropped 8 bases and J dropped 6; count of bases not matched to a gene: 5. Germline CDR1 MNHEY, CDR2 SMNVEV (reference sequence). The CDR3 contains 13 residues.

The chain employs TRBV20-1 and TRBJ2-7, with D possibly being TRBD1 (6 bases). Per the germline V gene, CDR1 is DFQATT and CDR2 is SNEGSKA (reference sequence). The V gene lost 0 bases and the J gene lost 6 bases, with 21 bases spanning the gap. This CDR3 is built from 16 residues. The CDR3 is CSARDSHRQANLEQYF. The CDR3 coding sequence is TGCAGTGCTAGAGATTCCCATAGACAGGCTAACCTCGAGCAGTACTTC.